This T cell receptor (beta chain) was retrieved from a study of control samples from healthy donors and cancer patients. This table comes from immunoSEQ multiplex PCR, and its TCRdb copy is limited to in-frame clones, with some not included. The repertoire holds some 150,000 clones, with 89% as singletons. As regards this clone: Other DNA sequences in the sample encode the same CDR3.

CDR3 length: 14 residues. Germline CDR1 reads MNHEY; CDR2 reads SVGAGI. With 5 bases clipped from V and 3 bases from J, the junction kept 5 bases outside the gene matches. This receptor was identified in a man aged 30 to 45 in good health. The specimen was blood. J is TRBJ1-1 and V is TRBV6-5; 8 bases map to TRBD1. CDR3 sequence: CASSLTGGDTEAFF. CDR3 DNA: TGTGCCAGCAGTCTTACAGGGGGAGACACTGAAGCTTTCTTT.